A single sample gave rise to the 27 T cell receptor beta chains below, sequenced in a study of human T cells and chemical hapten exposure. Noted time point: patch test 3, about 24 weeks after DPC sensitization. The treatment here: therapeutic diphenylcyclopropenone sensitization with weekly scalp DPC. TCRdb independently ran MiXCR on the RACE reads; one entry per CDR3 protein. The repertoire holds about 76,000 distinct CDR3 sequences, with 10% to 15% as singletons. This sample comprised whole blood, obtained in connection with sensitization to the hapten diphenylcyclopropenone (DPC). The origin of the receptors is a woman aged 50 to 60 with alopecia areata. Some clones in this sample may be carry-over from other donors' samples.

The CDR3 here is CASRPPGQNYEQYF. CDR3 nucleotide sequence: TGTGCCAGCAGGCCACCGGGACAAAACTACGAGCAGTACTTC. This rearrangement joins TRBV28 to TRBJ2-7; tentative D call: TRBD1 (6 bases). The germline gives CDR1 MDHEN, CDR2 SYDVKM. V was shortened by 6 bases and J by 3 bases, with 15 bases between the two germline ends. The CDR3 has 14 residues. Together with reference TRBV28 and TRBJ2-7, the CDR3 gives the full variable domain: DVKVTQSSRYLVKRTGEKVFLECVQDMDHENMFWYRQDPGLGLRLIYFSYDVKMKEKGDIPEGYSVSREKKERFSLILESASTNQTSMYLCASRPPGQNYEQYFGPGTRLTVT.

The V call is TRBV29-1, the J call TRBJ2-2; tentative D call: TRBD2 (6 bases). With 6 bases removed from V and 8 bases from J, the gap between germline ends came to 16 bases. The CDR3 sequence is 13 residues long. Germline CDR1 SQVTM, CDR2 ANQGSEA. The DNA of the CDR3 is TGCAGCGTGGAACCCATGGGGGGAGGGGAGCTGTTTTTT. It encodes CSVEPMGGGELFF.

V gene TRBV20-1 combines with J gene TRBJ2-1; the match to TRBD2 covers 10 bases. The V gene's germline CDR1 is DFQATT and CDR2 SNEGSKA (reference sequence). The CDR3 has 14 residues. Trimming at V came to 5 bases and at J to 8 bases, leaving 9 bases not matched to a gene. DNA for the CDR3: TGCAGTGCTGGCGATAGCGGGGGGTCGGATGAGCAGTTCTTC. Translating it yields CSAGDSGGSDEQFF.

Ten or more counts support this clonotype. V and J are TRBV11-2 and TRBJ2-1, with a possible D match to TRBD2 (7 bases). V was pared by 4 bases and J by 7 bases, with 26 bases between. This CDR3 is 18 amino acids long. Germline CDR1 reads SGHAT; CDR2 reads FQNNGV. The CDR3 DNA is TGTGCCAGCAGCTCCTACCGAGGGGGGCGGGAGAACCAGAATGAGCAGTTCTTC. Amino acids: CASSSYRGGRENQNEQFF.

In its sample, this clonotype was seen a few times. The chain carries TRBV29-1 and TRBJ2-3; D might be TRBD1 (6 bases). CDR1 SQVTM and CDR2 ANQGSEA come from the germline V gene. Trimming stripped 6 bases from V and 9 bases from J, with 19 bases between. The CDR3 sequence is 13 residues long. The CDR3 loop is CSVGVGGEATQYF. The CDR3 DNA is TGCAGCGTGGGGGTAGGGGGAGAGGCAACGCAGTATTTT.

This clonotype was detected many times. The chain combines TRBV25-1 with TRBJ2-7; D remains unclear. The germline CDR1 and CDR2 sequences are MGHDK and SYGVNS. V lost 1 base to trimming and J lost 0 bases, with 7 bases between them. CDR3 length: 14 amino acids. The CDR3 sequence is CASSEFGVSYEQYF. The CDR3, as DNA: TGTGCCAGCAGTGAATTTGGGGTCTCCTACGAGCAGTACTTC.

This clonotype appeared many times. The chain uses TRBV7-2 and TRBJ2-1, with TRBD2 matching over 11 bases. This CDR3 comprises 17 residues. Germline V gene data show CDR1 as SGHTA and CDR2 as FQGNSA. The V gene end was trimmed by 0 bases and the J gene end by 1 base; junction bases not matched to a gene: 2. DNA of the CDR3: TGTGCCAGCAGCTTAGCGAGACTAGCGGGATCCTACAATGAGCAGTTCTTC. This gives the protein CASSLARLAGSYNEQFF.

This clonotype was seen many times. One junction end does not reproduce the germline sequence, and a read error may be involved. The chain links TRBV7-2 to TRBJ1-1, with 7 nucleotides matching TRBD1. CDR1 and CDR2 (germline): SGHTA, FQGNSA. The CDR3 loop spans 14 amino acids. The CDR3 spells CASSSRQGGSEVFF. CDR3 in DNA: TGTGCCAGCAGCTCCAGACAGGGCGGTAGTGAAGTTTTCTTT.

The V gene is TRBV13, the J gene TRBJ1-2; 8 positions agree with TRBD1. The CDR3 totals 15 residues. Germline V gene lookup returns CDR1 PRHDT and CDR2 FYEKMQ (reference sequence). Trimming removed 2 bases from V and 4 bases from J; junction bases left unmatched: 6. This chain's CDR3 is CASSLRDRQTYGYTF. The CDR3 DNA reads TGTGCCAGCAGCTTACGGGACAGGCAGACCTATGGCTACACCTTC.

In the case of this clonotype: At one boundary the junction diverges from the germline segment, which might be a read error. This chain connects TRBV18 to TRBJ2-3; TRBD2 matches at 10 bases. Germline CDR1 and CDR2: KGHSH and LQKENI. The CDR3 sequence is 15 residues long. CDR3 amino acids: CAGSPTSGSADTQYF. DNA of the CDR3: TGTGCCGGCTCTCCGACTAGCGGGTCCGCAGATACGCAGTATTTT. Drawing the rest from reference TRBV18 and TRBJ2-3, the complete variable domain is NAGVMQNPRHLVRRRGQEARLRCSPMKGHSHVYWYRQLPEEGLKFMVYLQKENIIDESGMPKERFSAEFPKEGPSILRIQQVVRGDSAAYFCAGSPTSGSADTQYFGPGTRLTVL.

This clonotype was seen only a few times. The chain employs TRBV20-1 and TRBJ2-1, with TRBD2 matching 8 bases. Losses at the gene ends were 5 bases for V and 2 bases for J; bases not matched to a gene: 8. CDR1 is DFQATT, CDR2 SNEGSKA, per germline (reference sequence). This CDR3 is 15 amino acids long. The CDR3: CSAQSGTSTYNEQFF. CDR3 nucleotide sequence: TGCAGTGCTCAATCCGGGACTAGTACCTACAATGAGCAGTTCTTC.

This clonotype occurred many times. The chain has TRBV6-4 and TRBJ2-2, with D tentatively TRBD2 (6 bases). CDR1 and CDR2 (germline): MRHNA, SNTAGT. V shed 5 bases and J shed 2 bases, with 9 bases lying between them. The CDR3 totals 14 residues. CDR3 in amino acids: CASSRDFNTGELFF. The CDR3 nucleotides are TGTGCCAGCAGTCGGGACTTCAACACCGGGGAGCTGTTTTTT.

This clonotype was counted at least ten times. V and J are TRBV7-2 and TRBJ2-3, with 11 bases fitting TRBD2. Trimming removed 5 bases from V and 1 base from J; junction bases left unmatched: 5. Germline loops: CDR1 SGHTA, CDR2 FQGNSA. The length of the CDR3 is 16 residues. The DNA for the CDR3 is TGTGCCAGCAGCCCCACTAGCGGGAGTCGCACAGATACGCAGTATTTT. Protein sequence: CASSPTSGSRTDTQYF.

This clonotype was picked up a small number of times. The CDR3 DNA reads TGCGCCAGCAGCTTGGTAGGATCTTACACCGGGGAGCTGTTTTTT. Amino acid sequence: CASSLVGSYTGELFF. The gene calls are TRBV5-1 and TRBJ2-2, with D unresolved. Germline V gene sequence: CDR1 SGHRS, CDR2 YFSETQ. The ends were cut back, 0 bases at V and 3 bases at J, with 9 bases in the middle. This CDR3 spans 15 amino acids. Combining the CDR3 with reference TRBV5-1 and TRBJ2-2 gives the whole variable domain KAGVTQTPRYLIKTRGQQVTLSCSPISGHRSVSWYQQTPGQGLQFLFEYFSETQRNKGNFPGRFSGRQFSNSRSEMNVSTLELGDSALYLCASSLVGSYTGELFFGEGSRLTVL.

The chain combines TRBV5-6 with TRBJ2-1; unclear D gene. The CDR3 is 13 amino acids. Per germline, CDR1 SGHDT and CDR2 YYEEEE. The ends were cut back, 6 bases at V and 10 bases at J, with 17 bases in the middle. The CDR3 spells CASTLTPIREQFF. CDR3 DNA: TGTGCCAGCACCCTGACTCCCATCAGGGAGCAGTTCTTC.

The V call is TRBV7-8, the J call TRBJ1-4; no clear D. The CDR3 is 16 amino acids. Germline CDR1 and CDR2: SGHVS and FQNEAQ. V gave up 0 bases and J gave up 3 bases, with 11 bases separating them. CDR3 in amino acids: CASSLALVRPNEKLFF. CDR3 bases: TGTGCCAGCAGCTTAGCCCTGGTGAGGCCTAATGAAAAACTGTTTTTT.

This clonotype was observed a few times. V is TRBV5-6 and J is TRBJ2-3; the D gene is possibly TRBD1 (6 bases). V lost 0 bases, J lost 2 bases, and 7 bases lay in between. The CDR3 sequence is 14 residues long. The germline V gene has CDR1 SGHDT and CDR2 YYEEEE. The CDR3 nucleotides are TGTGCCAGCAGCTTGGGACAGGCCACAGATACGCAGTATTTT. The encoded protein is CASSLGQATDTQYF.

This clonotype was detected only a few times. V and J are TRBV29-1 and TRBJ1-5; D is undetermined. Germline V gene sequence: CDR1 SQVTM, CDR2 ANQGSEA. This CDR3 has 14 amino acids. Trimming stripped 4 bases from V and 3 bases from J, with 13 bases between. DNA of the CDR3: TGCAGCGTTGCGGGAGAGGGCTACAATCAGCCCCAGCATTTT. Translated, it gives CSVAGEGYNQPQHF.

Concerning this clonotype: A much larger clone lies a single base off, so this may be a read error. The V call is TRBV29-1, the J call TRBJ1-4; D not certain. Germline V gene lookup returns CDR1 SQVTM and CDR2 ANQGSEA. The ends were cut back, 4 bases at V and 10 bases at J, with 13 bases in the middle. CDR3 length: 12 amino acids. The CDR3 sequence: CSVGETPVKLFF. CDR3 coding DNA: TGCAGCGTTGGCGAGACTCCTGTAAAACTGTTTTTT.

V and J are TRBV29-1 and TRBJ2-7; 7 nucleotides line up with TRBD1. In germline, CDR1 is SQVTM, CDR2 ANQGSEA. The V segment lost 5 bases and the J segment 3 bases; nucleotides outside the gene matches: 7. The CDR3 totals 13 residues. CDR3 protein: CSVKGQALYEQYF. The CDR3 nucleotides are TGCAGCGTTAAAGGACAGGCGCTCTACGAGCAGTACTTC.

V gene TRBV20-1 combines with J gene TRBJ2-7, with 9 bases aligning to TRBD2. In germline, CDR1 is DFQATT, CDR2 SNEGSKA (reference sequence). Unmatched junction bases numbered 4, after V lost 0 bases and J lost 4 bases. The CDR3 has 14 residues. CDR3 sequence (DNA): TGCAGTGCTAGAGAGATACTAGCGGGTTACGAGCAGTACTTC. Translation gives CSAREILAGYEQYF.

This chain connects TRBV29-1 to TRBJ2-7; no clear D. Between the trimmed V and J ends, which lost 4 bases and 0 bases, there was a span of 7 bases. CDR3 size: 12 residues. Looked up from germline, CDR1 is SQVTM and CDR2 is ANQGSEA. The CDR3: CSVGFSSYEQYF. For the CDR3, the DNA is TGCAGCGTTGGATTTAGCTCCTACGAGCAGTACTTC.

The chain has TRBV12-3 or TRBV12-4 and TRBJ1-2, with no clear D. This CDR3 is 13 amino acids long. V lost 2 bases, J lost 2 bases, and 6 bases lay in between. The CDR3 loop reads CASSLNGNYGYTF. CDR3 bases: TGTGCCAGCAGTTTAAACGGAAACTATGGCTACACCTTC.

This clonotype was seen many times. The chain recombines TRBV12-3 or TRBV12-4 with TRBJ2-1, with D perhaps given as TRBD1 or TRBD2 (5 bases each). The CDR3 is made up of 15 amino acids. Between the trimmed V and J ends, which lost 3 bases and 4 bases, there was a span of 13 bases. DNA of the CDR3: TGTGCCAGCAGTTTCGTAACCGGGACGTACAATGAGCAGTTCTTC. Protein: CASSFVTGTYNEQFF.

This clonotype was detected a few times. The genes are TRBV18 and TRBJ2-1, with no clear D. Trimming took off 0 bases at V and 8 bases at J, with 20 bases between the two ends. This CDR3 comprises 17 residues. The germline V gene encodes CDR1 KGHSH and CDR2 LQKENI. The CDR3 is CASSPPEQVGFIDEQFF. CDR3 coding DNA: TGTGCCAGCTCACCACCGGAGCAGGTCGGCTTTATAGATGAGCAGTTCTTC.

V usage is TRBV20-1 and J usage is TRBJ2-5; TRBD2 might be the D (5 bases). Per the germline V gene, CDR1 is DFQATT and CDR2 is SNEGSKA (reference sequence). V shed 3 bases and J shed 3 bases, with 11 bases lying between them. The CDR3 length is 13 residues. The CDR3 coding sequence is TGCAGTGCTAGCGGGGAAAGGGAAGAGACCCAGTACTTC. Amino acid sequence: CSASGEREETQYF.

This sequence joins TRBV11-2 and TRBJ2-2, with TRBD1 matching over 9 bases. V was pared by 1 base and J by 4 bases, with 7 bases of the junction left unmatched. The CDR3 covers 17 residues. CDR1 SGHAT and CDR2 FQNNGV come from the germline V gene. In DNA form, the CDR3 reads TGTGCCAGCAGCTTAGTAACAGGGGGCCGCGGCACCGGGGAGCTGTTTTTT. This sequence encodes CASSLVTGGRGTGELFF.